The clone carrying this T cell receptor (beta chain) showed up many times. Libraries of naive CD8 T cells were made from roughly 18,000 to 920,000 sorted cells. They used 10%, 30% or 50% RNA. Naive CD8 T cells were FACS-sorted by CD8+CD4-CCR7+CD45RA+ markers. MiXCR was run by TCRdb on the PCR reads, yielding one entry per CDR3 protein. In the table there are around 470,000 distinct CDR3 sequences, roughly 23% of which are singletons. The data stem from a study of molecular identifiers for immune sequencing clone quantification. J was trimmed by 4 bases and V by 5 bases; bases with no gene match: 8. The CDR3 contains 15 residues.

The chain has TRBV12-3 or TRBV12-4 and TRBJ2-3; 8 bases map to TRBD2. This sequence was found in a human donor in good health. Some libraries in this study had Jurkat cell RNA spiked in. The sequenced sample was naive CD8+ T cells from blood, with Jurkat cell RNA spiked in. The subset denotes: FACS-sorted CD8+CD4-CCR7+CD45RA+ naive T cells. The CDR3 loop is CASSQSGGASDTQYF. In DNA form, the CDR3 reads TGTGCCAGCAGTCAAAGCGGGGGAGCTTCAGATACGCAGTATTTT.